This TCR beta chain emerged from a study of OX40 agonist ivuxolimab in advanced cancers. Across the whole study: Patients with hepatocellular carcinoma, melanoma, renal cell or head and neck cancer made up the dose-escalation patients.

As regards this clone: Its antigen is still unknown.

Study outcomes and limitations: The average count of expanded clones was higher among CD8+ T cells than among CD4+. Certain nonresponders additionally had low normalized T-cell clonal expansion.

Here immunoSEQ multiplex PCR was the method, and the copy in TCRdb shows in-frame clones only, minus some. Of around 74,000 clones in the sample, roughly 86% were seen once. The V end was cut by 6 bases, the J end by 5 bases, with 8 bases between. There are 12 residues in the CDR3. In germline, CDR1 is LNHDA, CDR2 SQIVND (reference sequence). The sequence came from an adult with an advanced solid tumor such as melanoma, head and neck, liver or kidney cancer. Source: CD4+ or CD8+ T cells sorted from blood, taken in a trial of the OX40 agonist ivuxolimab. The V gene is TRBV19, the J gene TRBJ1-5, with D hard to call. CDR3 protein: CASRDPDQPQHF. The CDR3 region has the DNA TGTGCCAGTAGGGACCCCGATCAGCCCCAGCATTTT.